The TCR beta chain described here comes from a study of shared clonotypes between healthy human individuals. Produced via immunoSEQ multiplex PCR; TCRdb's table is partial and in-frame only. The table records about 1,800,000 clones, approximately 95% of them present only once. Naive CD8 isolation took CD45RO-negative cells positively selected for CCR7 and excluded terminally differentiated effector memory CD45RA+ cells. A word on this clone: Its antigen is still unknown.

Points from the study as a whole: Non-shared clonotypes were found to have lower generation probabilities than the clonotypes that were shared by all four of the sorted-subset donors.

The source material was naive CD8+ T cells sorted from blood. The source is a man younger than 35 in good health.

The CDR3 DNA reads TGTGCCAGCACGGCGGGGAGCTCCTACGAGCAGTACTTC. This gives the protein CASTAGSSYEQYF. The rearrangement joins TRBV19 to TRBJ2-7; D may be TRBD2 (6 bases). CDR3 length: 13 amino acids. Per germline, CDR1 LNHDA and CDR2 SQIVND (reference sequence). V was cut by 9 bases and J by 0 bases, with 12 bases left in between. Drawing the rest from reference TRBV19 and TRBJ2-7, the complete variable domain is DGGITQSPKYLFRKEGQNVTLSCEQNLNHDAMYWYRQDPGQGLRLIYYSQIVNDFQKGDIAEGYSVSREKKESFPLTVTSAQKNPTAFYLCASTAGSSYEQYFGPGTRLTVT.